The 26 T cell receptor beta chains presented below share a single source sample, sequenced in a study of shared clonotypes between healthy human individuals. The method was immunoSEQ multiplex PCR; TCRdb's version includes in-frame clones alone and lacks a portion of them. The data contain some 2,400,000 clones, 90% to 96% of them seen just once; the ten biggest clones take up 0.1% to 0.15%. The sample consisted of naive CD4+ T cells sorted from blood. As to subset: CD45RA+ positively selected. The receptors come from a man aged 18 to 35 in good health.

The chain uses TRBV28 and TRBJ2-1; tentatively, D is TRBD2 (6 bases). V lost 3 bases and J lost 13, with 13 bases in between. This CDR3 contains 12 residues. Germline V gives CDR1 MDHEN, CDR2 SYDVKM. The CDR3 sequence is CASSLRQGGQFF. DNA of the CDR3: TGTGCCAGCAGTTTGAGGCAGGGAGGTCAGTTCTTC.

This chain connects TRBV9 to TRBJ2-7, with TRBD2 identical over 13 bases. The CDR3 contains 17 residues. V shed 4 bases and J 7 bases; nucleotides not matched to a gene: 14. CDR1 and CDR2 (germline): SGDLS, YYNGEE. The CDR3: CASSPRLAGGQGGEQYF. In DNA form, the CDR3 reads TGTGCCAGCAGCCCACGACTAGCGGGAGGACAGGGTGGAGAGCAGTACTTC.

The chain combines TRBV19 with TRBJ1-2, with 9 bases that match TRBD1. The CDR3 spans 14 residues. V was clipped by 5 bases and J by 7 bases; unmatched bases: 8. Germline V gene lookup returns CDR1 LNHDA and CDR2 SQIVND (reference sequence). CDR3 sequence: CASSLGQGLGGYTF. CDR3 sequence (DNA): TGTGCCAGTAGTCTGGGACAGGGCCTTGGTGGCTACACCTTC.

The chain combines TRBV7-2 with TRBJ2-1; tentative D call: TRBD1 (5 bases). Trimming shortened V by 1 base and J by 4 bases, and 8 bases separated the two germline ends. The germline gives CDR1 SGHTA, CDR2 FQGNSA. The CDR3 extends over 14 amino acids. The CDR3 sequence is CASSLGQLYNEQFF. For the CDR3, the DNA is TGTGCCAGCAGCTTAGGACAGCTTTACAATGAGCAGTTCTTC.

This chain links TRBV27 with TRBJ2-2; D gene unclear. The CDR3 has 16 amino acids. The ends were cut back, 3 bases at V and 1 base at J, with 12 bases in the middle. Germline CDR1 is MNHEY and CDR2 is SMNVEV (reference sequence). The chain's CDR3 is CASSFRAAQNTGELFF. The CDR3 nucleotides are TGTGCCAGCAGTTTCCGGGCAGCTCAGAACACCGGGGAGCTGTTTTTT.

The table lists this clone with a count of one. At the DNA level, this CDR3 is encoded by other sequences in the same sample as well. V gene TRBV28 combines with J gene TRBJ1-3; a weak D match, TRBD1 (6 bases). The V gene lost 2 bases and the J gene lost 4 bases, with 12 bases spanning the gap. Looked up from germline, CDR1 is MDHEN and CDR2 is SYDVKM. The CDR3 extends over 15 amino acids. CDR3 residues: CASSLPGQSGNTIYF. CDR3 DNA: TGTGCCAGCAGTTTACCCGGACAGTCCGGAAACACCATATATTTT.

This sequence joins TRBV4-1 and TRBJ1-4; 10 bases line up with TRBD1. CDR3 length: 17 amino acids. Germline values: CDR1 MGHRA, CDR2 YSYEKL. Trimming removed 2 bases from V and 5 bases from J; junction bases left unmatched: 8. CDR3 bases: TGCGCCAGCAGCCAATCGGAAGGACAGGGGGGAAATGAAAAACTGTTTTTT. Its translation: CASSQSEGQGGNEKLFF.

Written as DNA, the CDR3 is TGTGCCTGGAGCAGCGGGGCCACCGGGGAGCTGTTTTTT. Encoded protein: CAWSSGATGELFF. V gene TRBV30 combines with J gene TRBJ2-2; 7 bases fit TRBD2. Germline V gives CDR1 GTSNPN, CDR2 SVGIG (reference sequence). V shed 3 bases and J 4 bases; nucleotides not matched to a gene: 2. The CDR3 contains 13 residues.

Of note for this clone: One junction end disagrees with the germline gene, perhaps due to a read error. The rearrangement links TRBV30 to TRBJ1-2; D is uncertain. This CDR3 is built from 12 residues. The germline V gene has CDR1 GTSNPN and CDR2 SVGIG (reference sequence). The CDR3 sequence: CAWSVSPYEAYF. CDR3 nucleotides: TGTGCCTGGAGTGTATCCCCATATGAGGCCTACTTC.

The genes are TRBV18 and TRBJ2-7; a possible D gene is TRBD1 (5 bases). V lost 5 bases and J 2 bases, leaving 22 bases between the germline ends. The germline gives CDR1 KGHSH, CDR2 LQKENI. This CDR3 contains 17 residues. CDR3 protein: CASSEGIVYQGAYEQYF. Written as DNA, the CDR3 is TGTGCCAGCTCAGAAGGGATTGTTTATCAGGGTGCCTACGAGCAGTACTTC.

The chain combines TRBV28 with TRBJ1-1, with 10 bases identical to TRBD1. CDR3 length: 14 amino acids. Germline V CDR1 and CDR2: MDHEN, SYDVKM. The J segment lost 8 bases and the V segment lost 5 bases, leaving 8 bases of the junction unmatched. The CDR3 sequence is CASSRQGAPPEAFF. CDR3 in DNA: TGTGCCAGCAGTCGACAGGGGGCGCCGCCCGAAGCTTTCTTT.

V and J are TRBV6-5 and TRBJ1-4; TRBD1 might be the D (5 bases). The V end lost 2 bases, the J end lost 5 bases, and 12 bases lay between the germline ends. CDR1 is MNHEY, CDR2 SVGAGI, per germline. The CDR3 length is 15 residues. The CDR3 DNA sequence: TGTGCCAGCAGTTACGGGGGACTCGAAAATGAAAAACTGTTTTTT. Protein: CASSYGGLENEKLFF.

The chain uses TRBV30 and TRBJ1-3; D gene uncertain. V lost 4 bases and J 4 bases, leaving 8 bases between the germline ends. In germline, CDR1 is GTSNPN, CDR2 SVGIG (reference sequence). CDR3 size: 12 residues. The CDR3 here is CAWTLGGNTIYF. CDR3 nucleotides: TGTGCCTGGACTTTAGGGGGAAACACCATATATTTT.

The chain carries TRBV7-9 and TRBJ2-7; perhaps TRBD1 as D (6 bases). With 4 bases removed from V and 3 bases from J, the gap between germline ends came to 16 bases. In germline, CDR1 is SEHNR, CDR2 FQNEAQ (reference sequence). The CDR3 contains 15 residues. CDR3 nucleotides: TGTGCCAGCAGCTCTCAGGGGAATTATATCTACGAGCAGTACTTC. The encoded protein is CASSSQGNYIYEQYF.

The V gene is TRBV7-9, the J gene TRBJ1-1; possibly TRBD1 for D (6 bases). This CDR3 spans 14 amino acids. Germline V gives CDR1 SEHNR, CDR2 FQNEAQ (reference sequence). V gave up 5 bases and J gave up 4 bases, with 14 bases separating them. CDR3 DNA: TGTGCCAGCAGCACGTGGGGGGCGCGCACTGAAGCTTTCTTT. Translation: CASSTWGARTEAFF.

Only one count was recorded for this clone. V and J are TRBV11-2 and TRBJ2-3; D ambiguous. The CDR3 extends over 16 amino acids. The V and J ends lost 1 base and 0 bases respectively, with 11 bases between them. Germline-derived CDR1 and CDR2 are SGHAT and FQNNGV. This CDR3 reads CASSLGSKASTDTQYF. For the CDR3, the DNA is TGTGCCAGCAGCTTAGGGTCCAAGGCTAGCACAGATACGCAGTATTTT.

The rearrangement links TRBV2 to TRBJ2-7; perhaps TRBD2 as D (6 bases). Germline-derived CDR1 and CDR2 are SNHLY and FYNNEI. V dropped 7 bases and J dropped 7 bases, with 17 bases sitting between them. This CDR3 comprises 13 residues. CDR3 in amino acids: CASTRDGSMEQYF. For the CDR3, the DNA is TGTGCCAGCACCCGGGACGGGAGTATGGAGCAGTACTTC.

V is TRBV13 and J is TRBJ2-1; 8 bases are a match to TRBD2. With V trimmed by 2 bases and J by 14 bases, 11 bases remained unmatched. The CDR3 is made up of 14 amino acids. Germline values: CDR1 PRHDT, CDR2 FYEKMQ (reference sequence). CDR3 in amino acids: CASSLRALREVKFF. In nucleotides, the CDR3 is TGTGCCAGCAGCTTACGGGCTCTGCGGGAGGTCAAGTTCTTC. Drawing the rest from reference TRBV13 and TRBJ2-1, the complete variable domain is AAGVIQSPRHLIKEKRETATLKCYPIPRHDTVYWYQQGPGQDPQFLISFYEKMQSDKGSIPDRFSAQQFSDYHSELNMSSLELGDSALYFCASSLRALREVKFFGPGTRLTVL.

The J gene is TRBJ2-3, the V gene TRBV7-9, with D unresolved. Germline V gives CDR1 SEHNR, CDR2 FQNEAQ (reference sequence). The CDR3 is made up of 16 amino acids. Trimming cost V 5 bases and J 0 bases, with 15 bases left between them. The CDR3 loop reads CASSKTGRQSTDTQYF. The CDR3 nucleotides read TGTGCCAGCAGCAAGACTGGACGCCAAAGCACAGATACGCAGTATTTT.

The V call is TRBV19, the J call TRBJ2-5, with D possibly TRBD2 on 6 matching bases. Germline V lookup: CDR1 LNHDA, CDR2 SQIVND (reference sequence). Trimming removed 6 bases at V and 5 bases at J, with 19 bases between. The CDR3 contains 15 residues. In DNA, the CDR3 is TGTGCCAGTAGCCCAGCGGAGGGGTCTATGGAGACCCAGTACTTC. Residues: CASSPAEGSMETQYF.

The V gene is TRBV7-9, the J gene TRBJ1-4, with a weak D call TRBD1 (6 bases). Trimming left V 5 bases short and J 7 bases short, with 17 bases between. The germline CDR1 and CDR2 sequences are SEHNR and FQNEAQ (reference sequence). This CDR3 has 15 amino acids. The CDR3 DNA reads TGTGCCAGCAGCCCTCCCCAGGGGCAAGGTGAAAAACTGTTTTTT. Protein product: CASSPPQGQGEKLFF.

This chain uses TRBV6-6 with TRBJ2-7; no definite D call. The CDR3 runs 13 residues. Per germline, CDR1 MNHNY and CDR2 SVGAGI (reference sequence). The V end was cut by 5 bases, the J end by 2 bases, with 10 bases between. The CDR3 nucleotides are TGTGCCAGCAGTCCACCCGTCCCCTACGAGCAGTACTTC. It is translated as CASSPPVPYEQYF.

The rearrangement links TRBV5-4 to TRBJ1-2; a weak D match, TRBD1 (5 bases). V lost 2 bases and J lost 8, with 13 bases in between. The CDR3 runs 13 residues. CDR1 and CDR2 from the germline V gene are SGHNT and YYREEE (reference sequence). CDR3 sequence reads: CASSFGAPWGYTF. DNA of the CDR3: TGTGCCAGCAGCTTCGGGGCGCCCTGGGGCTACACCTTC.

The rearrangement joins TRBV7-2 to TRBJ1-1; no definite D call. The CDR3 contains 13 residues. The V end was cut by 5 bases, the J end by 1 base, with 8 bases between. Germline V gene sequence: CDR1 SGHTA, CDR2 FQGNSA. The CDR3 spells CASSLTANTEAFF. The CDR3 DNA follows: TGTGCCAGCAGCCTAACAGCGAACACTGAAGCTTTCTTT.

The chain employs TRBV18 and TRBJ2-1; D possibly corresponds to TRBD2 (5 bases). The CDR3 extends over 18 amino acids. Trimming took off 2 bases at V and 0 bases at J, with 17 bases between the two ends. Germline assignment: CDR1 KGHSH and CDR2 LQKENI. The CDR3 bases are TGTGCCAGCTCACCATCGTTTCGCGGGCTGAGCTCCTACAATGAGCAGTTCTTC. Protein sequence: CASSPSFRGLSSYNEQFF.

The V and J genes are TRBV4-2 and TRBJ2-1; TRBD2 matches at 11 bases. V lost 6 bases to trimming and J lost 10 bases; unmatched junction nucleotides: 11. This CDR3 contains 15 residues. Germline V gene lookup returns CDR1 LGHNA and CDR2 YNFKEQ. The CDR3 protein is CASRLTGLAAREQFF. CDR3 nucleotides: TGTGCCAGCAGGCTTACGGGACTAGCGGCAAGGGAGCAGTTCTTC.